Presented here are 25 T cell receptor beta chains from one specimen sequenced in a study of blood T cell repertoires in COVID-19. Generated by immunoSEQ multiplex PCR, the TCRdb table keeps only in-frame clones and is missing some. The sample has roughly 100,000 clones, roughly 80% seen once. Sequencing was carried out using peripheral blood. These receptors were collected from an elderly woman with active or convalescent COVID-19.

V and J are TRBV7-2 and TRBJ2-5; 12 bases match TRBD2. Germline-derived CDR1 and CDR2 are SGHTA and FQGNSA. Trimming at V came to 1 base and at J to 0 bases, leaving 6 bases not matched to a gene. This CDR3 has 18 amino acids. CDR3 residues: CASSLGGTSGPYQETQYF. In DNA, the CDR3 is TGTGCCAGCAGCTTAGGGGGGACTAGCGGGCCTTACCAAGAGACCCAGTACTTC.

CDR3 in amino acids: CASSLVGLDGETQYF. CDR3 sequence (DNA): TGTGCCAGCAGCTTAGTGGGACTAGATGGAGAGACCCAGTACTTC. The J gene is TRBJ2-5, the V gene TRBV7-3; 8 bases align to TRBD2. Unmatched junction bases numbered 6, after V lost 2 bases and J lost 4 bases. Germline values: CDR1 SGHTA, CDR2 FQGTGA. The CDR3 totals 15 residues.

The chain links TRBV2 to TRBJ1-2, with TRBD1 matching 8 bases. Looked up from germline, CDR1 is SNHLY and CDR2 is FYNNEI. This CDR3 contains 14 residues. The V and J ends lost 3 bases and 4 bases, in that order; junction bases with no gene match: 4. The CDR3 protein is CASSEGGQGYGYTF. DNA of the CDR3: TGTGCCAGCAGTGAGGGTGGACAGGGCTATGGCTACACCTTC.

This chain joins TRBV7-6 and TRBJ2-5; 7 nucleotides agree with TRBD1. Germline CDR1 reads SGHVS; CDR2 reads FNYEAQ. The CDR3 sequence is 14 residues long. Germline trimming cut 4 bases from V and 5 bases from J; bases unmatched to any gene: 7. CDR3 coding DNA: TGTGCCAGCAGCTCCAGACAGGGTATGGAGACCCAGTACTTC. This codes for CASSSRQGMETQYF.

The V and J genes are TRBV6-4 and TRBJ2-7; 9 nucleotides match TRBD2. The CDR3 is 15 residues long. V shed 4 bases and J 3 bases; nucleotides not matched to a gene: 7. Germline-derived CDR1 and CDR2 are MRHNA and SNTAGT. CDR3 nucleotide sequence: TGTGCCAGCAGTGCAGGGACTAGCTTGATCTACGAGCAGTACTTC. It encodes CASSAGTSLIYEQYF.

Only one count was recorded for this clone. The chain joins TRBV10-3 to TRBJ1-2, with 9 bases aligning to TRBD1. Unmatched junction bases numbered 7, after V lost 6 bases and J lost 5 bases. Per the germline V gene, CDR1 is ENHRY and CDR2 is SYGVKD. The CDR3 contains 14 residues. DNA for the CDR3: TGTGCCATCAGCGGGACAGGGATTTTGTATGGCTACACCTTC. As protein: CAISGTGILYGYTF.

The chain combines TRBV5-8 with TRBJ1-1, with D possibly TRBD1 on 5 matching bases. This CDR3 spans 12 amino acids. The V gene's germline CDR1 is SGHTS and CDR2 YDEGEE. The V end lost 6 bases, the J end lost 4 bases, and 10 bases lay between the germline ends. CDR3 bases: TGTGCCAGCACCTGGGGCGGCACTGAAGCTTTCTTT. Residues: CASTWGGTEAFF. The full variable domain, completed using reference TRBV5-8 and TRBJ1-1, is EAGVTQSPTHLIKTRGQQATLRCSPISGHTSVYWYQQALGLGLQFLLWYDEGEERNRGNFPPRFSGRQFPNYSSELNVNALELEDSALYLCASTWGGTEAFFGQGTRLTVV.

The chain is built from TRBV5-1 and TRBJ2-5; maybe TRBD1 (6 bases). Germline lookup yields CDR1 SGHRS and CDR2 YFSETQ. The CDR3 sequence is 15 residues long. V gave up 4 bases and J gave up 0 bases, with 13 bases separating them. This chain's CDR3 is CASSASRGYQETQYF. CDR3 coding DNA: TGCGCCAGCAGCGCCTCGAGGGGGTACCAAGAGACCCAGTACTTC.

This rearrangement joins TRBV7-9 to TRBJ2-7; 11 nucleotides agree with TRBD1. From germline, CDR1 is SEHNR and CDR2 FQNEAQ (reference sequence). CDR3 length: 15 residues. After removal of 4 bases from V and 3 bases from J, the junction contained 5 bases not matched to a gene. CDR3: CASSSAGQGVYEQYF. In DNA form, the CDR3 reads TGTGCCAGCAGCTCGGCGGGACAGGGGGTCTACGAGCAGTACTTC.

The genes are TRBV28 and TRBJ1-5; maybe TRBD1 (6 bases). V lost 0 bases, J lost 5 bases, and 8 bases lay in between. Germline V gives CDR1 MDHEN, CDR2 SYDVKM. The CDR3 consists of 14 residues. CDR3 sequence: CASSLWHRDQPQHF. CDR3 in DNA: TGTGCCAGCAGTTTATGGCACAGGGATCAGCCCCAGCATTTT. The whole variable domain, filled in from reference TRBV28 and TRBJ1-5, reads DVKVTQSSRYLVKRTGEKVFLECVQDMDHENMFWYRQDPGLGLRLIYFSYDVKMKEKGDIPEGYSVSREKKERFSLILESASTNQTSMYLCASSLWHRDQPQHFGDGTRLSIL.

The chain couples TRBV3-1 (or the pseudogene TRBV3-2) to TRBJ2-3; tentatively, D is TRBD1 (5 bases). The CDR3 extends over 13 amino acids. CDR1 LGHDT and CDR2 YNNKEL come from the germline V gene (reference sequence). V shed 4 bases and J shed 6 bases, with 11 bases lying between them. The CDR3 spells CASSPMQGDTQYF. The CDR3 DNA follows: TGTGCCAGCAGCCCGATGCAGGGCGATACGCAGTATTTT.

The J gene is TRBJ2-2, the V gene TRBV2; 8 nucleotides agree with TRBD1. The CDR3 contains 14 residues. Losses at the gene ends were 8 bases for V and 2 bases for J; bases not matched to a gene: 4. The germline V gene encodes CDR1 SNHLY and CDR2 FYNNEI. The CDR3, as DNA: TGTGCCAGCGGAGGGACAGGAAACACCGGGGAGCTGTTTTTT. Protein sequence: CASGGTGNTGELFF.

The chain links TRBV6-6 to TRBJ2-7; perhaps TRBD2 as D (5 bases). Trimming removed 0 bases at V and 2 bases at J, with 8 bases between. Germline V CDR1 and CDR2: MNHNY, SVGAGI (reference sequence). The CDR3 runs 14 residues. The CDR3 loop reads CASSYSTGTYEQYF. Here the CDR3 DNA reads TGTGCCAGCAGTTACTCAACGGGAACCTACGAGCAGTACTTC.

Relative to its sample, this clone is medium-sized. This chain links TRBV2 with TRBJ1-2; D is perhaps TRBD1 (5 bases). V lost 0 bases, J lost 2 bases, and 10 bases lay in between. The germline V gene encodes CDR1 SNHLY and CDR2 FYNNEI. CDR3 length: 15 amino acids. DNA for the CDR3: TGTGCCAGCAGTGAAGCAGGGGTGGGGAACTATGGCTACACCTTC. Encoded protein: CASSEAGVGNYGYTF.

This chain connects TRBV7-8 to TRBJ1-3; D is ambiguous. CDR3 length: 13 residues. Germline assignment: CDR1 SGHVS and CDR2 FQNEAQ. The V and J ends lost 5 bases and 8 bases respectively, with 13 bases between them. The CDR3 here is CASSKGVRDTIYF. CDR3 nucleotides: TGTGCCAGCAGCAAGGGAGTCCGGGACACCATATATTTT.

The chain has TRBV4-2 and TRBJ1-5; 9 bases are a match to TRBD1. This CDR3 contains 15 residues. The V gene's germline CDR1 is LGHNA and CDR2 YNFKEQ. Trimming at V came to 1 base and at J to 6 bases, leaving 4 bases not matched to a gene. The CDR3 bases are TGTGCCAGCAGCCAAGCCGGACAGGGGACTCAGCCCCAGCATTTT. Translating it yields CASSQAGQGTQPQHF.

The chain employs TRBV5-4 and TRBJ2-5, with D possibly TRBD1 on 6 matching bases. Germline CDR1 reads SGHNT; CDR2 reads YYREEE (reference sequence). V gave up 1 base and J gave up 0 bases, with 10 bases separating them. The CDR3 is 15 residues long. The CDR3 bases are TGTGCCAGCAGCTTGTTAAAGGGGGACCAAGAGACCCAGTACTTC. This sequence encodes CASSLLKGDQETQYF.

This clone showed up just a few times. V and J are TRBV19 and TRBJ1-5; D gene unclear. The CDR3 has 17 amino acids. Trimming shortened V by 7 bases and J by 1 base, and 20 bases separated the two germline ends. Germline loops: CDR1 LNHDA, CDR2 SQIVND (reference sequence). CDR3 nucleotides: TGTGCCAGTACCATTACAGATCGGATTCGGAGCAATCAGCCCCAGCATTTT. Its protein is CASTITDRIRSNQPQHF.

This chain uses TRBV28 with TRBJ1-5; 8 bases are shared with TRBD1. Germline CDR1 is MDHEN and CDR2 is SYDVKM. This CDR3 contains 14 residues. V gave up 3 bases and J gave up 7 bases; unmatched junction bases: 5. The CDR3 loop is CASSFTGGRQPQHF. DNA of the CDR3: TGTGCCAGCAGTTTCACAGGGGGTCGACAGCCCCAGCATTTT.

The genes are TRBV19 and TRBJ1-5; no clear D gene. Germline V gene lookup returns CDR1 LNHDA and CDR2 SQIVND (reference sequence). There are 13 residues in the CDR3. Trimming cost V 3 bases and J 7 bases, with 10 bases left between them. Here the CDR3 reads CASSIQNEQPQHF. The CDR3 region has the DNA TGTGCCAGTAGTATTCAGAATGAACAGCCCCAGCATTTT.

V gene TRBV5-6 combines with J gene TRBJ2-5; no definite D call. Germline CDR1 SGHDT, CDR2 YYEEEE. There are 13 residues in the CDR3. The V end was cut by 4 bases, the J end by 5 bases, with 12 bases between. This CDR3 reads CASSGNRRETQYF. The CDR3 nucleotides read TGTGCCAGCAGCGGAAATAGGCGGGAGACCCAGTACTTC.

V usage is TRBV7-2 and J usage is TRBJ1-1; 7 bases agree with TRBD1. Germline CDR1 is SGHTA and CDR2 is FQGNSA. With V trimmed by 1 base and J by 4 bases, 12 bases remained unmatched. The length of the CDR3 is 17 residues. For the CDR3, the DNA is TGTGCCAGCAGCTTAGTAAAGGGCAGGGGGATGATCACTGAAGCTTTCTTT. This codes for CASSLVKGRGMITEAFF. The variable domain in full, completed from reference TRBV7-2 and TRBJ1-1, reads GAGVSQSPSNKVTEKGKDVELRCDPISGHTALYWYRQSLGQGLEFLIYFQGNSAPDKSGLPSDRFSAERTGGSVSTLTIQRTQQEDSAVYLCASSLVKGRGMITEAFFGQGTRLTVV.

CDR3 nucleotide sequence: TGTGCCAGCAGCTTACAGGGGATGGTCTACGAGCAGTACTTC. It encodes CASSLQGMVYEQYF. This rearrangement joins TRBV11-2 to TRBJ2-7, with a tentative D call TRBD1 (6 bases). Germline CDR1 reads SGHAT; CDR2 reads FQNNGV. The CDR3 contains 14 residues. V was pared by 2 bases and J by 3 bases, with 11 bases between.

The J gene is TRBJ2-7, the V gene TRBV4-2, with D uncertain. This CDR3 is 12 amino acids long. Germline V lookup: CDR1 LGHNA, CDR2 YNFKEQ. Deletions cut 1 base from V and 7 bases from J, with 8 bases between. CDR3 region: CASSQVQREQYF. In nucleotides, the CDR3 is TGTGCCAGCAGCCAAGTCCAGCGAGAGCAGTACTTC.

The chain uses TRBV7-9 and TRBJ1-1; the match to TRBD1 covers 9 bases. CDR3 length equals 14 residues. After removal of 5 bases from V and 4 bases from J, the junction contained 5 bases not matched to a gene. Looked up from germline, CDR1 is SEHNR and CDR2 is FQNEAQ (reference sequence). The chain's CDR3 is CASSLTGGGTEAFF. CDR3 nucleotides: TGTGCCAGCAGCCTGACAGGGGGAGGCACTGAAGCTTTCTTT.